This entry features one TCR beta chain sequence. Antigen unknown. V shed 5 bases and J shed 1 base, with 10 bases lying between them. Germline assignment: CDR1 SGHRS and CDR2 YFSETQ. The CDR3 has 15 amino acids. Amplification yielded TCR beta CDR3 regions, with RNA transcripts as the source. TCR CDR3 regions were first amplified by RT-PCR with HTBI primers. TCRdb passed the multiplex PCR reads through MiXCR, listing each CDR3 protein once. Of about 290,000 distinct CDR3 sequences in the sample, 12% to 15% are singletons; the top ten hold approximately 7.9%. This sample was taken from a study of T cells in Graves' hyperthyroidism and ophthalmopathy. Findings and limits, study-wide: Most thyroid-expanded clonotypes above 0.001 were also found in blood.

V gene TRBV5-1 combines with J gene TRBJ2-6; D remains ambiguous. The sequencing sample was made of blood. The clonotype was recovered from a woman in her 40s with Graves' hyperthyroidism. CDR3 nucleotide sequence: TGCGCCAGCAGTCAGACGGATTCTGGGGCCAACGTCCTGACTTTC. It is translated as CASSQTDSGANVLTF. The full variable domain, rest sourced from reference TRBV5-1 and TRBJ2-6, is KAGVTQTPRYLIKTRGQQVTLSCSPISGHRSVSWYQQTPGQGLQFLFEYFSETQRNKGNFPGRFSGRQFSNSRSEMNVSTLELGDSALYLCASSQTDSGANVLTFGAGSRLTVL.